This entry is about one TCR beta chain. The data belong to a study of blood T cell repertoires in COVID-19. Study-level background: Acute and convalescent COVID-19 samples came from the United States, Italy and Spain.

All enrollees were about 18 to 90 years old and from about 25 US areas. CDR1 and CDR2 (germline): MDHEN, SYDVKM. This CDR3 region has 14 residues. Trimming removed 5 bases at V and 6 bases at J, with 17 bases between. Authors' analysis steps: Estimates of nucleated cell counts were drawn from the amplification of reference gene primers. The data were produced by immunoSEQ multiplex PCR, yet TCRdb's version contains in-frame clones alone and is incomplete. The V and J calls and clone size were taken over from that table, and D and trimming were inferred from the DNA. The sample includes a few hundred thousand clones, approximately 89% of them seen just once.

The chain carries TRBV28 and TRBJ2-7, with a possible D match to TRBD2 (5 bases). Sample: PBMCs or T cells enriched from blood (not recorded which). The sequence came from a woman in her forties with acute COVID-19. The CDR3 protein is CASSAHRGIGEQYF. DNA of the CDR3: TGTGCCAGCAGTGCACACCGGGGTATAGGCGAGCAGTACTTC.